The 17 T cell receptor beta chains presented below share a single source sample, sequenced in a study of blood T cells in healthy people across ages. A second PCR of about 6 to 12 cycles used a sample-barcoded 5' primer and a J-beta primer mix. A single record per CDR3 protein comes from TCRdb applying MiXCR to the 5' RACE reads. The profile shows about 1.5 million distinct CDR3 sequences, about 45% of them singletons. The sample comprised blood. The receptors here all came from a woman in her late teens or twenties in good health.

The chain couples TRBV4-1 to TRBJ1-4; unclear D gene. The CDR3 totals 16 residues. Trimming shortened V by 2 bases and J by 2 bases, and 12 bases separated the two germline ends. Looked up from germline, CDR1 is MGHRA and CDR2 is YSYEKL. CDR3 DNA: TGCGCCAGCAGCCAACCCCCCGCCCGGACTAATGAAAAACTGTTTTTT. It codes for CASSQPPARTNEKLFF.

In its sample, this clonotype was seen a few times. The J gene is TRBJ1-1, the V gene TRBV7-2; no clear D gene. CDR1 is SGHTA, CDR2 FQGNSA, per germline. The length of the CDR3 is 16 residues. V dropped 4 bases and J dropped 0 bases, with 15 bases sitting between them. The chain's CDR3 is CASSSQSGALNTEAFF. For the CDR3, the DNA is TGTGCCAGCAGCTCTCAAAGTGGAGCACTGAACACTGAAGCTTTCTTT.

V and J are TRBV12-3 or TRBV12-4 and TRBJ2-4, with TRBD2 matching 10 bases. V lost 3 bases to trimming and J lost 2 bases; unmatched junction nucleotides: 7. This CDR3 comprises 17 residues. The DNA of the CDR3 is TGTGCCAGCAGTTTCCCGGGACTAGCGAGGACCAAAAACATTCAGTACTTC. Translating gives CASSFPGLARTKNIQYF.

V is TRBV29-1 and J is TRBJ1-2; no clear D gene. The CDR3 covers 13 residues. V lost 6 bases and J 3 bases, leaving 14 bases between the germline ends. Germline V lookup: CDR1 SQVTM, CDR2 ANQGSEA. The CDR3 DNA follows: TGCAGCGTCAAGCGGGGATTCGACTATGGCTACACCTTC. It codes for CSVKRGFDYGYTF. Drawing the rest from reference TRBV29-1 and TRBJ1-2, the complete variable domain is SAVISQKPSRDICQRGTSLTIQCQVDSQVTMMFWYRQQPGQSLTLIATANQGSEATYESGFVIDKFPISRPNLTFSTLTVSNMSPEDSSIYLCSVKRGFDYGYTFGSGTRLTVV.

This clonotype came up many times. Being one base from a much bigger clone, this may be a read error. V and J are TRBV24-1 and TRBJ2-1; possibly TRBD1 or TRBD2 for D (6 bases each). Gene TRBJ2-7 matches the end of the DNA better, so the J call may be wrong. This CDR3 contains 17 residues. Germline-derived CDR1 and CDR2 are KGHDR and SFDVKD. The CDR3 region has the DNA TGTGCCACCAGTGATGCCCGGGGGCAAAGCTCCTACAATGAGCAGTACTTC. Encoded protein: CATSDARGQSSYNEQYF.

J is TRBJ2-1 and V is TRBV30, with D unclear. CDR3 size: 13 residues. Germline CDR1 GTSNPN, CDR2 SVGIG (reference sequence). Trimming left V 1 base short and J 4 bases short, with 8 bases between. The CDR3 region has the DNA TGTGCCTGGAGTGAGGACCCTTACAATGAGCAGTTCTTC. Protein: CAWSEDPYNEQFF.

V usage is TRBV20-1 and J usage is TRBJ2-7; D is unresolved. Trimming cost V 0 bases and J 2 bases, with 8 bases left between them. This CDR3 contains 13 residues. The germline V gene encodes CDR1 DFQATT and CDR2 SNEGSKA (reference sequence). The CDR3 DNA reads as TGCAGTGCTAGAGATCCAGATACCTACGAGCAGTACTTC. The encoded protein is CSARDPDTYEQYF.

The rearrangement joins TRBV4-1 to TRBJ2-7; 8 bases align to TRBD2. The CDR3 is 17 residues long. Germline V CDR1 and CDR2: MGHRA, YSYEKL. The V gene end was trimmed by 1 base and the J gene end by 5 bases; junction bases not matched to a gene: 13. CDR3 sequence (DNA): TGCGCCAGCAGCCAAGTTATTCGGGGGGGACTTACGCACGAGCAGTACTTC. As protein: CASSQVIRGGLTHEQYF.

CDR3 loop: CASSRSDREQYF. The DNA of the CDR3 is TGTGCCAGCAGCCGGAGCGACAGGGAGCAGTACTTC. The V and J genes are TRBV3-1 and TRBJ2-7; weak D call: TRBD1 (6 bases). Germline V CDR1 and CDR2: LGHDT, YNNKEL (reference sequence). CDR3 size: 12 residues. Between the trimmed V and J ends, which lost 4 bases and 7 bases, there was a span of 11 bases.

This rearrangement joins TRBV12-3 or TRBV12-4 to TRBJ1-2; tentative D call: TRBD1 (6 bases). This CDR3 region has 13 residues. With 7 bases removed from V and 2 bases from J, the gap between germline ends came to 11 bases. This chain's CDR3 is CASTLTGNYGYTF. The CDR3 DNA reads as TGTGCCAGCACCCTTACAGGGAACTATGGCTACACCTTC.

The chain employs TRBV7-6 and TRBJ2-7; 7 bases match TRBD2. Trimming removed 1 base from V and 0 bases from J; junction bases left unmatched: 12. This CDR3 comprises 18 residues. Germline V gene lookup returns CDR1 SGHVS and CDR2 FNYEAQ. In nucleotides, the CDR3 is TGTGCCAGCAGCTTAGATGGAGGTCCGGGACTAATCTCCTACGAGCAGTACTTC. As protein: CASSLDGGPGLISYEQYF.

The rearrangement uses TRBV4-3 and TRBJ2-1; the match to TRBD1 covers 9 bases. The V gene end was trimmed by 0 bases and the J gene end by 0 bases; junction bases not matched to a gene: 9. Germline CDR1 reads LGHNA; CDR2 reads YSLEER. There are 19 residues in the CDR3. The DNA for the CDR3 is TGCGCCAGCAGCCAAGATCGGGACAGGGACCCCCTCTCCTACAATGAGCAGTTCTTC. Its protein product is CASSQDRDRDPLSYNEQFF.

V gene TRBV5-1 combines with J gene TRBJ2-1, with TRBD2 identical over 10 bases. Germline V CDR1 and CDR2: SGHRS, YFSETQ. Trimming removed 0 bases from V and 8 bases from J; junction bases left unmatched: 5. The CDR3 totals 15 residues. The CDR3 nucleotides are TGCGCCAGCAGCTTGGCCCCTAGCGGGAGAGATGAGCAGTTCTTC. This encodes CASSLAPSGRDEQFF.

On this clonotype: At one of its ends the junction is not consistent with the germline gene, which may arise from a read error. The V gene is TRBV7-9, the J gene TRBJ2-4; 9 bases are shared with TRBD1. Per the germline V gene, CDR1 is SEHNR and CDR2 is FQNEAQ (reference sequence). The CDR3 covers 16 residues. The CDR3 nucleotides are TGTACCAGCAGCTCCCCCGCGACAGGGGGTAAGTATGAGCAGTACTTC. Translating it yields CTSSSPATGGKYEQYF.

This clonotype was detected only a few times. CDR3 in DNA: TGCGCCAGCAGCAACTCCGGGACATCCTACAATGAGCAGTTCTTC. Translating gives CASSNSGTSYNEQFF. This rearrangement joins TRBV5-1 to TRBJ2-1; D may be TRBD1 (6 bases). V was cut by 4 bases and J by 1 base, with 12 bases left in between. The CDR3 spans 15 residues. Germline V gene lookup returns CDR1 SGHRS and CDR2 YFSETQ.

In nucleotides, the CDR3 is TGTGCCAGCAGCTTAGGACTAGCGGGAGTACTTGAGCAGTACTTC. Amino acids: CASSLGLAGVLEQYF. The chain is built from TRBV7-2 and TRBJ2-7; 12 positions agree with TRBD2. CDR1 and CDR2 from the germline V gene are SGHTA and FQGNSA. The CDR3 loop spans 15 amino acids. V was pared by 1 base and J by 7 bases, with 5 bases of the junction left unmatched.

This rearrangement joins TRBV12-3 or TRBV12-4 to TRBJ2-6; no definite D call. The CDR3 sequence is 13 residues long. V was trimmed by 9 bases and J by 2 bases, leaving 8 bases between them. CDR3 DNA sequence: TGTGCCAGTGCAAGGGCTGGGGCCAACGTCCTGACTTTC. Translation: CASARAGANVLTF.